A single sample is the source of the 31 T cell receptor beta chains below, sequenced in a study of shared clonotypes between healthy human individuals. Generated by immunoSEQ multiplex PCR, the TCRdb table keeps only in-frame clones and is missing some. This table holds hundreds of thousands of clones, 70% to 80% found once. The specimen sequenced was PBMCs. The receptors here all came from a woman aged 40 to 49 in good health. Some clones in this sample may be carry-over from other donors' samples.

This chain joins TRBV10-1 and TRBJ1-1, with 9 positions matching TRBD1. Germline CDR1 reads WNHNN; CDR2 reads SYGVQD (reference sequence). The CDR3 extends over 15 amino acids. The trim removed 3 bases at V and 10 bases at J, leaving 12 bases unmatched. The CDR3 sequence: CASSDEGPGTGPAFF. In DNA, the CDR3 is TGCGCCAGCAGTGATGAGGGGCCCGGGACAGGGCCAGCTTTCTTT.

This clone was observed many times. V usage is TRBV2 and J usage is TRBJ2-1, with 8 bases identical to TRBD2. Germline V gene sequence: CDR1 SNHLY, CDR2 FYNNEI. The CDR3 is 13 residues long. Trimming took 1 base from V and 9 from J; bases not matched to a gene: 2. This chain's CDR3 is CASSEERELEQFF. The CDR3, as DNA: TGTGCCAGCAGTGAAGAGCGGGAGCTTGAGCAGTTCTTC.

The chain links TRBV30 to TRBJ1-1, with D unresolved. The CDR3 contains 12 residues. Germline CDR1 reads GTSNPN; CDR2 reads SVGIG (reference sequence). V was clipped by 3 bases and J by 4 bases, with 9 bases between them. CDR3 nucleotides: TGTGCCTGGAGCCCAGGAACCACTGAAGCTTTCTTT. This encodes CAWSPGTTEAFF.

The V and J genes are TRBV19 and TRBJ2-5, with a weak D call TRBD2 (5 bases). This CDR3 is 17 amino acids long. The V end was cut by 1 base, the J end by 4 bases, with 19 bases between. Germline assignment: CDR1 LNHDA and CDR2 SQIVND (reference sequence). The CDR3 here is CASSIALRQVAGETQYF. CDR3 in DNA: TGTGCCAGTAGTATAGCCCTCAGGCAGGTTGCGGGAGAGACCCAGTACTTC. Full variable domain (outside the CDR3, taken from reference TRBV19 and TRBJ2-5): DGGITQSPKYLFRKEGQNVTLSCEQNLNHDAMYWYRQDPGQGLRLIYYSQIVNDFQKGDIAEGYSVSREKKESFPLTVTSAQKNPTAFYLCASSIALRQVAGETQYFGPGTRLLVL.

The CDR3 is CASSIGTGDTDTQYF. CDR3 DNA: TGTGCCAGTAGTATAGGGACAGGGGATACAGATACGCAGTATTTT. V and J are TRBV19 and TRBJ2-3; 9 bases line up with TRBD1. Germline CDR1 and CDR2: LNHDA and SQIVND (reference sequence). With 1 base clipped from V and 3 bases from J, the junction kept 2 bases outside the gene matches. The CDR3 consists of 15 residues.

CDR3 sequence: CASSSGRQGELFF. The CDR3 DNA reads TGTGCCAGCAGTTCCGGGCGTCAAGGGGAGCTGTTTTTT. The chain couples TRBV6-4 to TRBJ2-2, with unresolved D. Per the germline V gene, CDR1 is MRHNA and CDR2 is SNTAGT. V was shortened by 5 bases and J by 8 bases, with 12 bases between the two germline ends. The CDR3 runs 13 residues.

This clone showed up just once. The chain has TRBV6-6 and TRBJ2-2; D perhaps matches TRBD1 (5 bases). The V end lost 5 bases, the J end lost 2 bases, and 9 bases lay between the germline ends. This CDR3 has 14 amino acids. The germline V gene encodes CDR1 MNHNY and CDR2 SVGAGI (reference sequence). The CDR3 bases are TGTGCCAGCAGTCCCCGGACAAACACCGGGGAGCTGTTTTTT. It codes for CASSPRTNTGELFF.

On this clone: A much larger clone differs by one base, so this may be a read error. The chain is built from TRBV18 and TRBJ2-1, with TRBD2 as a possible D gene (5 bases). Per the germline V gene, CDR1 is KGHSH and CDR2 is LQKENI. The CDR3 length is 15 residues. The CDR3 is CASSPLPGEYNAQFF. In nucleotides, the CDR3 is TGTGCCAGCTCACCACTGCCCGGGGAATACAATGCGCAGTTCTTC. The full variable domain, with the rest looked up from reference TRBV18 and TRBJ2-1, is NAGVMQNPRHLVRRRGQEARLRCSPMKGHSHVYWYRQLPEEGLKFMVYLQKENIIDESGMPKERFSAEFPKEGPSILRIQQVVRGDSAAYFCASSPLPGEYNAQFFGPGTRLTVL.

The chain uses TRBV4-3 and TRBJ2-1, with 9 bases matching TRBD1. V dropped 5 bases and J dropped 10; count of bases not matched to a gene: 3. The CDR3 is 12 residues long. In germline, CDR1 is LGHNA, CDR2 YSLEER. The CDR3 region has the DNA TGCGCCAGCAGCAGGACAGGGGACGAGCAGTTCTTC. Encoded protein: CASSRTGDEQFF.

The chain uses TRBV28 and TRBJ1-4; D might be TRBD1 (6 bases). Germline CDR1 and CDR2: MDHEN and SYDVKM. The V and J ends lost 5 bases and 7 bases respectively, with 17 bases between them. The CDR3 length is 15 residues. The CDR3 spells CASSANRVRSEKLFF. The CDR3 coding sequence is TGTGCCAGCAGTGCGAACAGGGTTAGGAGTGAAAAACTGTTTTTT.

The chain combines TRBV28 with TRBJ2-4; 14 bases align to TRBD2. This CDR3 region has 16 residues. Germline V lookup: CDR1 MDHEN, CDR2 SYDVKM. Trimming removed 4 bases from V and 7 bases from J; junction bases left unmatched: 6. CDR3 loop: CASSWTSGGRQNIQYF. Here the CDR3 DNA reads TGTGCCAGCAGTTGGACTAGCGGGGGGCGCCAGAACATTCAGTACTTC. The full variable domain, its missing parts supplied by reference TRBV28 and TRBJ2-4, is DVKVTQSSRYLVKRTGEKVFLECVQDMDHENMFWYRQDPGLGLRLIYFSYDVKMKEKGDIPEGYSVSREKKERFSLILESASTNQTSMYLCASSWTSGGRQNIQYFGAGTRLSVL.

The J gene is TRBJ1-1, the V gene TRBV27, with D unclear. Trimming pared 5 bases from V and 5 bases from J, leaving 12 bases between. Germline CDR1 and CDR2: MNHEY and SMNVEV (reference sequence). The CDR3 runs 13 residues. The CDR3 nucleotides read TGTGCCAGCAGTGTAACATGGGGAACTGAAGCTTTCTTT. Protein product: CASSVTWGTEAFF.

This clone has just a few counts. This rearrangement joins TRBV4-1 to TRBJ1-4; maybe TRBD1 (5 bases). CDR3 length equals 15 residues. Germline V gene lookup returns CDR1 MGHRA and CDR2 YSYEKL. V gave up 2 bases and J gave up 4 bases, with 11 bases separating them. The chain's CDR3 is CASSQQEGSNEKLFF. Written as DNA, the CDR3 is TGCGCCAGCAGCCAACAGGAGGGGAGTAATGAAAAACTGTTTTTT.

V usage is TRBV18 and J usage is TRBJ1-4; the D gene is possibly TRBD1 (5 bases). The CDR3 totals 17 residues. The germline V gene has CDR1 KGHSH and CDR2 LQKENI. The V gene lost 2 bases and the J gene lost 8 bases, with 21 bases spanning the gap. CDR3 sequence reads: CASSPNSLGGEGEKLFF. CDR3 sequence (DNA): TGTGCCAGCTCACCAAACAGCCTCGGGGGGGAAGGCGAAAAACTGTTTTTT.

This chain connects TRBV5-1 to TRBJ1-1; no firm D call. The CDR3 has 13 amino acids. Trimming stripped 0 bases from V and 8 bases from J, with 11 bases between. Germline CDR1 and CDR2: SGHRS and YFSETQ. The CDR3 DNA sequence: TGCGCCAGCAGCTTGGCGAGAGAAGGGGAAGCTTTCTTT. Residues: CASSLAREGEAFF.

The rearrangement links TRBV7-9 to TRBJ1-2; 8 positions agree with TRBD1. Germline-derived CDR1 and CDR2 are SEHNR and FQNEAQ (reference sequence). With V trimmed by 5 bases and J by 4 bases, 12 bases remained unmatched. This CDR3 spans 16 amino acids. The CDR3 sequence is CASSRSPGQDFYGYTF. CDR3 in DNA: TGTGCCAGCAGCCGAAGCCCGGGACAGGATTTCTATGGCTACACCTTC.

This CDR3 is CASSLTAGETQYF. CDR3 nucleotide sequence: TGTGCCAGCTCACTGACGGCGGGAGAGACCCAGTACTTC. The chain employs TRBV18 and TRBJ2-5; TRBD2 might be the D (5 bases). Per the germline V gene, CDR1 is KGHSH and CDR2 is LQKENI. V lost 4 bases, J lost 4 bases, and 10 bases lay in between. CDR3 length: 13 amino acids.

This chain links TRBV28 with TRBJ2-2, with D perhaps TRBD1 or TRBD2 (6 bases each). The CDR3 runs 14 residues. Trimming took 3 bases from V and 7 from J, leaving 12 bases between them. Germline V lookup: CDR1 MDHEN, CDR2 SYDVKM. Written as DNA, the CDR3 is TGTGCCAGCAGTTTTAACAGGGAGGTCGGGGAGCTGTTTTTT. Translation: CASSFNREVGELFF.

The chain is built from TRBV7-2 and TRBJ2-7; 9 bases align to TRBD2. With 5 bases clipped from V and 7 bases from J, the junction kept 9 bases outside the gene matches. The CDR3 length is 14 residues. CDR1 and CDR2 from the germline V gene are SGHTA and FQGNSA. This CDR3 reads CASSPQGLAGEQYF. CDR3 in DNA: TGTGCCAGCAGCCCCCAGGGCCTAGCGGGAGAGCAGTACTTC.

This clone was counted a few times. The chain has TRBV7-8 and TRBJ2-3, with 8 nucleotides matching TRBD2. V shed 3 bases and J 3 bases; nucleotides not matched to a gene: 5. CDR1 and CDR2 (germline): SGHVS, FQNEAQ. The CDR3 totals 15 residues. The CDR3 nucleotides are TGTGCCAGCAGCTTTGGAGGCGGGAGGACAGATACGCAGTATTTT. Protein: CASSFGGGRTDTQYF.

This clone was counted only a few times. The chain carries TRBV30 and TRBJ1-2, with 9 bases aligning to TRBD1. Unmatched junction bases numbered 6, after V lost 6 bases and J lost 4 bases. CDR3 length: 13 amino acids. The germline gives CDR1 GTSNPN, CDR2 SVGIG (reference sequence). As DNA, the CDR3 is TGTGCCTGCCCGGGACAGGGCGCCTATGGCTACACCTTC. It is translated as CACPGQGAYGYTF.

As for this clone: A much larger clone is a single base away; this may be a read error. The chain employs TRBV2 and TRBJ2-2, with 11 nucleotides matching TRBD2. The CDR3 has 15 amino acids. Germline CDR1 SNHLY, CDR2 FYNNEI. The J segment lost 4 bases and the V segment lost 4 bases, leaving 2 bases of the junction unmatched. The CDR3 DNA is TGTGCCAGCAGTGTCACTAGCGGGAGCACCGGGGAGCTGTTTTTT. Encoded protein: CASSVTSGSTGELFF.

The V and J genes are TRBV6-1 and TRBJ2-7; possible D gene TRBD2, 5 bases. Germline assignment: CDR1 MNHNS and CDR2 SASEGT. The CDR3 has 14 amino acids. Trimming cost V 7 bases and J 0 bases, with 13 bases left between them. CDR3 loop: CASTGSLSSYEQYF. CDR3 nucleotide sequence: TGTGCCAGCACGGGGAGCCTTAGCTCCTACGAGCAGTACTTC.

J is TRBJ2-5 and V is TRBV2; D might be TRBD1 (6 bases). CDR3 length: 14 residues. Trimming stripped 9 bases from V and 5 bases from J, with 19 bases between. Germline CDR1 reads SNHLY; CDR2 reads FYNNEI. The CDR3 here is CASRLNQGQETQYF. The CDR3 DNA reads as TGTGCCAGTCGGCTGAACCAGGGGCAGGAGACCCAGTACTTC. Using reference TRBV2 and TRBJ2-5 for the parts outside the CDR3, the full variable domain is EPEVTQTPSHQVTQMGQEVILRCVPISNHLYFYWYRQILGQKVEFLVSFYNNEISEKSEIFDDQFSVERPDGSNFTLKIRSTKLEDSAMYFCASRLNQGQETQYFGPGTRLLVL.

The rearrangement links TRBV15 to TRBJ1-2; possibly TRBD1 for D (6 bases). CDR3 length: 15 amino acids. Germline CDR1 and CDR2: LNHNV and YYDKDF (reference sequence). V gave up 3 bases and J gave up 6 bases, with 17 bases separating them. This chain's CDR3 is CATSSWDTRLNGYTF. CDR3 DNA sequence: TGTGCCACCAGCAGCTGGGACACCCGCCTAAATGGCTACACCTTC.

The CDR3 nucleotides read TGTGCCAGCAGTCTGGGATCCACAGGGTTCTATGGCTACACCTTC. It translates to CASSLGSTGFYGYTF. The V gene is TRBV27, the J gene TRBJ1-2; D may be TRBD1 (6 bases). Between the trimmed V and J ends, which lost 5 bases and 4 bases, there was a span of 17 bases. CDR1 and CDR2 (germline): MNHEY, SMNVEV (reference sequence). This CDR3 has 15 amino acids.

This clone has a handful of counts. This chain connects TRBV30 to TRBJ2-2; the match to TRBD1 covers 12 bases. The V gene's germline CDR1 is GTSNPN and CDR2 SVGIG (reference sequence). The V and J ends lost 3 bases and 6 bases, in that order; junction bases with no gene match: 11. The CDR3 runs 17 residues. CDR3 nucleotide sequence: TGTGCCTGGAGCGCCGGGACAGGGGGCTTCGGGGCCGGGGAGCTGTTTTTT. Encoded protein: CAWSAGTGGFGAGELFF.

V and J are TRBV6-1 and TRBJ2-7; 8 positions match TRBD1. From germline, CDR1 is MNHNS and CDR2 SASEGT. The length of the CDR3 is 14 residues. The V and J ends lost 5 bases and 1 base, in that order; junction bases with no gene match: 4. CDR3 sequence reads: CASSRDRSSYEQYF. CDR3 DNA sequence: TGTGCCAGCAGTCGGGACAGGTCTTCCTACGAGCAGTACTTC.

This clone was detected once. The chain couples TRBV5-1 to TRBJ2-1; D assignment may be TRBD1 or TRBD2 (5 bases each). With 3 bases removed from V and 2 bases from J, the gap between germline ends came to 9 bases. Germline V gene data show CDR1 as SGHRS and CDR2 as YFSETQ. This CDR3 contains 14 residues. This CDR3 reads CASSSRGAYNEQFF. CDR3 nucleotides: TGCGCCAGCAGCTCGAGAGGGGCCTACAATGAGCAGTTCTTC.

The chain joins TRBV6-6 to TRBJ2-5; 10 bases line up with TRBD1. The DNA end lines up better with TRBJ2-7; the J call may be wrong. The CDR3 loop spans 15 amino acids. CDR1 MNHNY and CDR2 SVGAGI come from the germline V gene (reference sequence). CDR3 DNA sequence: TGTGCCAGCAGCCATTTGGGACAGGGGATCTACGAGCAGTACTTC. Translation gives CASSHLGQGIYEQYF.

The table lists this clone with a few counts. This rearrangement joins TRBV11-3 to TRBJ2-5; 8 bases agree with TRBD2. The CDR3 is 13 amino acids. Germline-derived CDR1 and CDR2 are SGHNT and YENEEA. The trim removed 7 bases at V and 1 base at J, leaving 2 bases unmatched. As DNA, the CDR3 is TGTGCCAGCACGGGGGGGGCCCAAGAGACCCAGTACTTC. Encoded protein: CASTGGAQETQYF. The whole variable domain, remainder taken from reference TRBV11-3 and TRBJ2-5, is EAGVVQSPRYKIIEKKQPVAFWCNPISGHNTLYWYLQNLGQGPELLIRYENEEAVDDSQLPKDRFSAERLKGVDSTLKIQPAELGDSAVYLCASTGGAQETQYFGPGTRLLVL.